The 25 T cell receptor beta chains in this list originate from one sample, sequenced in a study of Graves' ophthalmopathy and Graves' hyperthyroidism. RNA transcripts yielded amplified TCR beta CDR3 regions. RT-PCR was first run with HTBI primers, then multiplex PCR in a second round. MiXCR, run by TCRdb on the multiplex PCR reads, gives a single entry per CDR3 protein. The sample records some 750,000 distinct CDR3 sequences, roughly 40% being singletons. Material for sequencing was peripheral blood. All receptors derive from an adult man with Graves' ophthalmopathy.

This clonotype was counted a few times. The genes are TRBV2 and TRBJ2-7, with TRBD1 matching 8 bases. Unmatched junction bases numbered 10, after V lost 5 bases and J lost 4 bases. The CDR3 has 15 amino acids. Germline loops: CDR1 SNHLY, CDR2 FYNNEI. CDR3 DNA: TGTGCCAGCAGTTTAATGGCAGGGGGCAGATACGAGCAGTACTTC. It specifies CASSLMAGGRYEQYF.

This clonotype occurred many times. The chain joins TRBV7-2 to TRBJ2-5; D is unresolved. CDR3 length equals 12 residues. Trimming cost V 5 bases and J 3 bases, with 7 bases left between them. Per the germline V gene, CDR1 is SGHTA and CDR2 is FQGNSA. In DNA form, the CDR3 reads TGTGCCAGCAGCCGCCAAGAAGAGACCCAGTACTTC. Residues: CASSRQEETQYF. Complete variable domain (other parts from reference TRBV7-2 and TRBJ2-5): GAGVSQSPSNKVTEKGKDVELRCDPISGHTALYWYRQSLGQGLEFLIYFQGNSAPDKSGLPSDRFSAERTGGSVSTLTIQRTQQEDSAVYLCASSRQEETQYFGPGTRLLVL.

The chain recombines TRBV19 with TRBJ2-7, with a possible D match to TRBD2 (5 bases). The CDR3 length is 14 residues. Trimming cost V 3 bases and J 3 bases, with 12 bases left between them. Germline CDR1 and CDR2: LNHDA and SQIVND (reference sequence). The CDR3 region has the DNA TGTGCCAGTAGTATCGGTAGCGCCGACTACGAGCAGTACTTC. Residues: CASSIGSADYEQYF. Variable domain in full (rest from reference TRBV19 and TRBJ2-7): DGGITQSPKYLFRKEGQNVTLSCEQNLNHDAMYWYRQDPGQGLRLIYYSQIVNDFQKGDIAEGYSVSREKKESFPLTVTSAQKNPTAFYLCASSIGSADYEQYFGPGTRLTVT.

Of note for this clonotype: With a much larger clone just one base away, this may be a read error. The CDR3 loop reads CAGSLGTGYEAFF. CDR3 sequence (DNA): TGTGCCGGCAGCTTAGGAACAGGGTATGAAGCTTTCTTT. The chain links TRBV7-9 to TRBJ1-1, with D tentatively TRBD1 (6 bases). Germline V gene sequence: CDR1 SEHNR, CDR2 FQNEAQ (reference sequence). This CDR3 has 13 amino acids.

The J gene is TRBJ2-5, the V gene TRBV7-6; 8 nucleotides align to TRBD2. Germline V lookup: CDR1 SGHVS, CDR2 FNYEAQ. CDR3 length equals 17 residues. V gave up 1 base and J gave up 5 bases; unmatched junction bases: 12. CDR3: CASSLVEGAGVLETQYF. CDR3 bases: TGTGCCAGCAGCTTAGTGGAAGGAGCGGGAGTCTTGGAGACCCAGTACTTC.

The chain joins TRBV19 to TRBJ1-5; 8 bases map to TRBD1. CDR1 and CDR2 from the germline V gene are LNHDA and SQIVND (reference sequence). With 5 bases clipped from V and 5 bases from J, the junction kept 17 bases outside the gene matches. This CDR3 region has 18 residues. CDR3 DNA sequence: TGTGCCAGTAGTGCGGACCGGACAGGGACCACCGGGGATCAGCCCCAGCATTTT. As protein: CASSADRTGTTGDQPQHF.

The V gene is TRBV20-1, the J gene TRBJ1-2; no clear D gene. CDR1 and CDR2 (germline): DFQATT, SNEGSKA (reference sequence). V was clipped by 3 bases and J by 0 bases, with 11 bases between them. The CDR3 runs to 14 residues. CDR3 sequence (DNA): TGCAGTGCTAGCCGAGGAGGAGCTAACTATGGCTACACCTTC. As protein: CSASRGGANYGYTF.

This clonotype was counted once. The chain recombines TRBV7-2 with TRBJ2-6; D is uncertain. Trimming shortened V by 10 bases and J by 0 bases, and 13 bases separated the two germline ends. The length of the CDR3 is 15 residues. Germline loops: CDR1 SGHTA, CDR2 FQGNSA. The CDR3 here is CATKSVGSGANVLTF. For the CDR3, the DNA is TGTGCCACTAAATCGGTTGGCTCTGGGGCCAACGTCCTGACTTTC.

V and J are TRBV2 and TRBJ1-6; TRBD1 agrees at 7 bases. CDR3 length: 14 residues. V lost 7 bases and J lost 9; bases outside the gene matches: 9. Germline CDR1 reads SNHLY; CDR2 reads FYNNEI. The CDR3 coding sequence is TGTGCCAGCACCCTGACAGGGAAAGGTTCACCCCTCCACTTT. Amino acids: CASTLTGKGSPLHF.

V is TRBV2 and J is TRBJ2-5; 9 bases are a match to TRBD1. The CDR3 length is 12 residues. CDR1 and CDR2 (germline): SNHLY, FYNNEI. Trimming took 10 bases from V and 4 from J; bases not matched to a gene: 4. For the CDR3, the DNA is TGTGCCACCGAGGACAGGGGAGAGACCCAGTACTTC. It yields the protein CATEDRGETQYF.

The V call is TRBV11-2, the J call TRBJ2-5; a weak D match, TRBD1 (5 bases). The CDR3 length is 14 residues. V lost 5 bases and J lost 4, with 14 bases in between. Germline V gene sequence: CDR1 SGHAT, CDR2 FQNNGV. The CDR3 sequence: CASSPTAGSETQYF. The CDR3 nucleotides read TGTGCCAGCAGCCCAACGGCAGGGTCAGAGACCCAGTACTTC.

This clonotype was seen repeatedly, ten times or more. The genes are TRBV10-3 and TRBJ1-3, with D hard to call. V lost 2 bases to trimming and J lost 5 bases, with 13 bases between them. CDR1 and CDR2 from the germline V gene are ENHRY and SYGVKD. CDR3 length: 15 amino acids. The CDR3 spells CAISEGPIGRNTIYF. The CDR3 nucleotides are TGTGCCATCAGTGAGGGTCCAATTGGGAGAAACACCATATATTTT.

The rearrangement links TRBV29-1 to TRBJ2-3; 7 bases map to TRBD1. With V trimmed by 6 bases and J by 0 bases, 15 bases remained unmatched. Germline V lookup: CDR1 SQVTM, CDR2 ANQGSEA. The CDR3 is 17 amino acids. CDR3 sequence (DNA): TGCAGCGTAGATAAACCCTGGGACAGTCCTAGCACAGATACGCAGTATTTT. The encoded protein is CSVDKPWDSPSTDTQYF.

The sample holds a few counts of this clonotype. This sequence joins TRBV2 and TRBJ1-2, with unresolved D. Trimming shortened V by 4 bases and J by 6 bases, and 12 bases separated the two germline ends. The CDR3 covers 13 residues. Looked up from germline, CDR1 is SNHLY and CDR2 is FYNNEI. The chain's CDR3 is CASSVGRNHGYTF. CDR3 in DNA: TGTGCCAGCAGTGTGGGCCGAAACCATGGCTACACCTTC.

This sequence joins TRBV7-9 and TRBJ2-7; no firm D call. This CDR3 comprises 16 residues. Germline CDR1 reads SEHNR; CDR2 reads FQNEAQ (reference sequence). V lost 1 base and J lost 0, with 13 bases in between. CDR3 sequence: CASSLDLGFDSYEQYF. CDR3 in DNA: TGTGCCAGCAGCTTAGATTTGGGGTTTGACTCCTACGAGCAGTACTTC.

The J gene is TRBJ1-5, the V gene TRBV19; TRBD1 matches 8 bases. This CDR3 is built from 19 residues. The junction had 13 bases not matched to a gene; V was cut back by 3 bases and J by 0 bases. Per the germline V gene, CDR1 is LNHDA and CDR2 is SQIVND (reference sequence). In DNA, the CDR3 is TGTGCCAGTAGTATTGCGGGACAGGTTCGACTCGATAGCAATCAGCCCCAGCATTTT. This encodes CASSIAGQVRLDSNQPQHF.

The chain uses TRBV29-1 and TRBJ1-2; TRBD1 matches at 8 bases. CDR1 and CDR2 from the germline V gene are SQVTM and ANQGSEA. After removal of 7 bases from V and 7 bases from J, the junction contained 8 bases not matched to a gene. There are 12 residues in the CDR3. The CDR3, as DNA: TGCAGCGCCCCAGGGACAGGCTTTGGCTACACCTTC. Its translation: CSAPGTGFGYTF.

This clonotype was observed many times. The gene calls are TRBV19 and TRBJ2-6, with 9 positions matching TRBD1. CDR1 and CDR2 (germline): LNHDA, SQIVND (reference sequence). V was pared by 4 bases and J by 2 bases, with 3 bases of the junction left unmatched. The CDR3 length is 16 residues. The CDR3 DNA sequence: TGTGCCAGTAGTACCTGGACAGGGGCTGGGGCCAACGTCCTGACTTTC. Translating gives CASSTWTGAGANVLTF.

The chain is built from TRBV6-2 or TRBV6-3 and TRBJ1-2; no clear D. Per the germline V gene, CDR1 is MNHEY and CDR2 is SVGEGT. Trimming cost V 6 bases and J 2 bases, with 10 bases left between them. The CDR3 runs 13 residues. The CDR3 DNA is TGTGCCAGCAGGTCGTGGGGAAACTATGGCTACACCTTC. Translation: CASRSWGNYGYTF.

The sample holds many counts of this clonotype. CDR3 nucleotide sequence: TGTGCCAGCAGCCAGACCCAAGAGACCCAGTACTTC. Translating it yields CASSQTQETQYF. The chain combines TRBV2 with TRBJ2-5; D is undetermined. Between the trimmed V and J ends, which lost 6 bases and 1 base, there was a span of 6 bases. The CDR3 has 12 residues. Germline V gene sequence: CDR1 SNHLY, CDR2 FYNNEI.

The chain recombines TRBV25-1 with TRBJ1-4; D uncertain. Trimming removed 3 bases from V and 4 bases from J, with 3 bases in between. Germline values: CDR1 MGHDK, CDR2 SYGVNS. The CDR3 consists of 12 residues. The CDR3 nucleotides read TGTGCCAGCAGTGAGGGTAATGAAAAACTGTTTTTT. It yields the protein CASSEGNEKLFF.

This clonotype was observed a few times. The chain has TRBV5-8 and TRBJ1-2; 7 positions match TRBD1. V lost 0 bases, J lost 4 bases, and 6 bases stayed unmatched. The germline V gene has CDR1 SGHTS and CDR2 YDEGEE. The CDR3 consists of 15 residues. DNA for the CDR3: TGTGCCAGCAGCTTGGAGGGGGCGCCTGCCTATGGCTACACCTTC. This gives the protein CASSLEGAPAYGYTF.

This clonotype was detected a few times. The CDR3 DNA reads TGTGCCAGCAGCTTAGGTGTGGTTAGTGAAAAACTGTTTTTT. Its translation is CASSLGVVSEKLFF. V gene TRBV7-9 combines with J gene TRBJ1-4; D uncertain. In germline, CDR1 is SEHNR, CDR2 FQNEAQ (reference sequence). V lost 1 base and J lost 7, with 10 bases in between. CDR3 length: 14 residues.

Ten or more counts support this clonotype. The V call is TRBV7-2, the J call TRBJ1-5; D not resolved. The CDR3 spans 14 residues. Germline loops: CDR1 SGHTA, CDR2 FQGNSA. The V and J ends lost 5 bases and 0 bases respectively, with 8 bases between them. CDR3 nucleotide sequence: TGTGCCAGCAGCCCGGGATTTAGCAATCAGCCCCAGCATTTT. Protein product: CASSPGFSNQPQHF.

Note on this clonotype: This may be a read error: a much more frequent sequence differs by one nucleotide. The chain joins TRBV27 to TRBJ2-5; tentatively, D is TRBD2 (7 bases). Germline V gives CDR1 MNHEY, CDR2 SMNVEV (reference sequence). V was pared by 4 bases and J by 2 bases, with 11 bases between. The CDR3 runs to 14 residues. The CDR3, as DNA: TGTGCCAGCAGTTGGGGAGGGGGACAAGAGACCCAGTACTTC. This gives the protein CASSWGGGQETQYF.